This is a list of T cell receptor beta chains from one sample in a study of blood T cell repertoires in COVID-19. Method: immunoSEQ multiplex PCR; TCRdb's copy keeps in-frame clones and lacks some. Among around 97,000 clones listed, roughly 79% were seen once. The sequenced sample consisted of peripheral blood. These receptors were taken from a man in his 70s with acute or convalescent COVID-19. The CDR3 runs from the conserved cysteine through the conserved F or W. D genes are given only for firm matches. Rows may omit the clone size; those that give it use once, few, many or a size class.

d_call: NA; clone_size: few; v_call: TRBV30; j_call: TRBJ1-3; cdr3_aa: CAWKESNSGNTIYF; cdr3_nt: TGTGCCTGGAAAGAAAGCAACTCTGGAAACACCATATATTTT
d_call: NA; clone_size: NA; v_call: TRBV19; j_call: TRBJ1-5; cdr3_aa: CASSLAQHQPQHF; cdr3_nt: TGTGCCAGTAGTTTAGCACAGCATCAGCCCCAGCATTTT
d_call: NA; clone_size: NA; v_call: TRBV12-2; j_call: TRBJ2-1; cdr3_aa: CASRLPRGQGLTSGHLGNEQFF; cdr3_nt: TGTGCAAGTCGCTTACCCCGGGGACAGGGCCTCACTAGCGGCCATTTAGGGAATGAGCAGTTCTTC
d_call: NA; clone_size: NA; v_call: TRBV5-1; j_call: TRBJ2-5; cdr3_aa: CASSLTQVKETQYF; cdr3_nt: TGCGCCAGCAGCCTAACGCAGGTAAAAGAGACCCAGTACTTC
d_call: TRBD2; clone_size: NA; v_call: TRBV24-1; j_call: TRBJ2-2; cdr3_aa: CATSGLANTGELFF; cdr3_nt: TGTGCCACCAGTGGACTAGCAAACACCGGGGAGCTGTTTTTT
d_call: NA; clone_size: NA; v_call: TRBV30; j_call: TRBJ1-5; cdr3_aa: CAWRETGSNIGNQPQHF; cdr3_nt: TGTGCCTGGAGGGAGACAGGATCGAATATTGGCAATCAGCCCCAGCATTTT
d_call: TRBD1; clone_size: NA; v_call: TRBV4-1; j_call: TRBJ2-2; cdr3_aa: CASSLRTGGNTGELFF; cdr3_nt: TGCGCCAGCAGCCTAAGGACAGGGGGGAACACCGGGGAGCTGTTTTTT
d_call: NA; clone_size: NA; v_call: TRBV24-1; j_call: TRBJ2-1; cdr3_aa: CATSERGNEQFF; cdr3_nt: TGTGCCACCAGTGAACGAGGCAATGAGCAGTTCTTC
d_call: TRBD1; clone_size: NA; v_call: TRBV6-6; j_call: TRBJ2-7; cdr3_aa: CASSRTGSYEQYF; cdr3_nt: TGTGCCAGCAGCAGGACAGGGAGCTACGAGCAGTACTTC
d_call: NA; clone_size: NA; v_call: TRBV27; j_call: TRBJ1-2; cdr3_aa: CASSLSRQAVYGYTF; cdr3_nt: TGTGCCAGCAGCTTATCTCGACAGGCGGTCTATGGCTACACCTTC
d_call: TRBD1; clone_size: NA; v_call: TRBV10-3; j_call: TRBJ1-1; cdr3_aa: CAISEWTGKNTEAFF; cdr3_nt: TGTGCCATCAGTGAGTGGACAGGGAAGAACACTGAAGCTTTCTTT
d_call: NA; clone_size: NA; v_call: TRBV28; j_call: TRBJ1-2; cdr3_aa: CASSRGFNYGYTF; cdr3_nt: TGTGCCAGCAGCAGGGGTTTTAACTATGGCTACACCTTC
d_call: TRBD1; clone_size: NA; v_call: TRBV9; j_call: TRBJ1-2; cdr3_aa: CASSARTGTNYGYTF; cdr3_nt: TGTGCCAGCAGCGCCCGGACAGGAACTAACTATGGCTACACCTTC
d_call: TRBD1; clone_size: many; v_call: TRBV6-6; j_call: TRBJ1-2; cdr3_aa: CASSLPQGVGNYGYTF; cdr3_nt: TGTGCCAGCAGTTTGCCACAGGGGGTTGGTAACTATGGCTACACCTTC
d_call: TRBD1; clone_size: few; v_call: TRBV7-9; j_call: TRBJ1-4; cdr3_aa: CASSLSDRVGATNEKLFF; cdr3_nt: TGTGCCAGCAGCTTAAGCGACAGGGTAGGCGCAACTAATGAAAAACTGTTTTTT
d_call: TRBD1; clone_size: NA; v_call: TRBV29-1; j_call: TRBJ1-2; cdr3_aa: CSVDRGRGSYGYTF; cdr3_nt: TGCAGCGTTGACAGGGGGCGGGGGAGCTATGGCTACACCTTC
d_call: TRBD1; clone_size: NA; v_call: TRBV4-2; j_call: TRBJ2-7; cdr3_aa: CASSQGWTGVGYEQYF; cdr3_nt: TGTGCCAGCAGCCAAGGCTGGACAGGGGTTGGGTACGAGCAGTACTTC
d_call: NA; clone_size: once; v_call: TRBV7-9; j_call: TRBJ1-1; cdr3_aa: CASSFPPWEGDTEAFF; cdr3_nt: TGTGCCAGCAGCTTCCCCCCCTGGGAGGGAGACACTGAAGCTTTCTTT
d_call: NA; clone_size: NA; v_call: TRBV4-1; j_call: TRBJ2-7; cdr3_aa: CASSQDRVGAYEQYF; cdr3_nt: TGCGCCAGCAGCCAAGATCGCGTAGGGGCCTACGAGCAGTACTTC
d_call: NA; clone_size: NA; v_call: TRBV3-1/TRBV3-2; j_call: TRBJ1-3; cdr3_aa: CASSPSSPGNTIYF; cdr3_nt: TGTGCCAGCAGCCCTAGTTCACCTGGAAACACCATATATTTT
d_call: NA; clone_size: NA; v_call: TRBV18; j_call: TRBJ2-1; cdr3_aa: CASSPPVLRAGFEDEQFF; cdr3_nt: TGTGCCAGCTCACCACCGGTCCTTCGGGCGGGTTTCGAGGATGAGCAGTTCTTC
d_call: TRBD2; clone_size: NA; v_call: TRBV25-1; j_call: TRBJ2-2; cdr3_aa: CASSKSGGYTGELFF; cdr3_nt: TGTGCCAGCAGTAAAAGCGGGGGATACACCGGGGAGCTGTTTTTT
d_call: NA; clone_size: NA; v_call: TRBV1; j_call: TRBJ2-3; cdr3_aa: CTSSQDGNKRGVSDTQYF; cdr3_nt: TGCACCAGCAGCCAAGATGGCAATAAGCGGGGGGTGTCAGATACGCAGTATTTT
d_call: TRBD1; clone_size: NA; v_call: TRBV5-1; j_call: TRBJ2-1; cdr3_aa: CASRAVGQGSYNEQFF; cdr3_nt: TGCGCCAGCAGGGCCGTCGGACAGGGCTCCTACAATGAGCAGTTCTTC
d_call: NA; clone_size: NA; v_call: TRBV18; j_call: TRBJ1-3; cdr3_aa: CASSPFGDTIYF; cdr3_nt: TGTGCCAGCTCACCCTTCGGGGACACCATATATTTT
d_call: NA; clone_size: NA; v_call: TRBV2; j_call: TRBJ1-1; cdr3_aa: CAITSGLAEAFF; cdr3_nt: TGTGCCATCACCTCAGGGCTTGCTGAAGCTTTCTTT
d_call: TRBD2; clone_size: NA; v_call: TRBV10-2; j_call: TRBJ2-5; cdr3_aa: CASSLGLAGVQETQYF; cdr3_nt: TGCGCCAGCAGCTTGGGACTAGCGGGAGTCCAAGAGACCCAGTACTTC
d_call: TRBD1; clone_size: NA; v_call: TRBV5-6; j_call: TRBJ1-6; cdr3_aa: CASTLTGTYNSPLHF; cdr3_nt: TGTGCCAGCACCCTGACAGGGACATATAATTCACCCCTCCACTTT